This T cell receptor beta chain was retrieved from a study of cytomegalovirus exposure and HLA in healthy donors. General observations from the study: TCR beta V- and J-gene trimming was later associated with a missense DCLRE1C variant.

The PCR contained 60 Vbeta and 13 Jbeta primers. Libraries were prepared by immunoSEQ multiplex PCR; TCRdb keeps only in-frame clonotypes and omits some of them. Of about 35,000 clones listed, 75% to 90% are singletons. This clone was seen a single time. The antigen is undetermined. Sequenced sample: PBMCs. This TCR was recovered from a male donor in good health and CMV-seronegative.

CDR3 sequence: CASSPPGGRGRETQYF. The CDR3 nucleotides are TGTGCCAGCAGCCCCCCGGGCGGGAGAGGCAGAGAGACCCAGTACTTC. This chain uses TRBV5-4 with TRBJ2-5; 7 nucleotides line up with TRBD2. This CDR3 region has 16 residues. The V segment lost 4 bases and the J segment 4 bases; nucleotides outside the gene matches: 13. The germline gives CDR1 SGHNT, CDR2 YYREEE (reference sequence).